A single sample gave rise to the 24 T cell receptor beta chains below, sequenced in a study of monozygotic twins with inflammatory bowel disease. After re-calling the 5' RACE reads, TCRdb lists one entry per CDR3 protein, DNA absent. This specimen shows about 330,000 distinct CDR3 sequences; the ten leading clones hold 2% to 2.5%. The sequencing sample was made of blood. Receptors were obtained from a human donor with ulcerative colitis or Crohn's disease, or a healthy co-twin of an affected twin (not recorded which).

This rearrangement joins TRBV20-1 to TRBJ2-7; TCRdb lists TRBD1, though no DNA is available to test this call. Germline lookup yields CDR1 DFQATT and CDR2 SNEGSKA (reference sequence). CDR3 size: 14 residues. The CDR3 protein is CSALPGQGPYEQYF.

The chain couples TRBV20-1 to TRBJ1-1. The V gene's germline CDR1 is DFQATT and CDR2 SNEGSKA (reference sequence). This CDR3 region has 13 residues. CDR3 sequence reads: CSPPLREDTEAFF.

The V call is TRBV30, the J call TRBJ1-5. There are 15 residues in the CDR3. Germline values: CDR1 GTSNPN, CDR2 SVGIG (reference sequence). The CDR3 loop is CAWSTAGGANQPQHF. The full variable domain, in which reference TRBV30 and TRBJ1-5 provide the parts outside the CDR3, is SQTIHQWPATLVQPVGSPLSLECTVEGTSNPNLYWYRQAAGRGLQLLFYSVGIGQISSEVPQNLSASRPQDRQFILSSKKLLLSDSGFYLCAWSTAGGANQPQHFGDGTRLSIL.

The CDR3 loop is CASSLQTYEQYF. This chain joins TRBV7-9 and TRBJ2-7. The germline gives CDR1 SEHNR, CDR2 FQNEAQ (reference sequence). The CDR3 is 12 amino acids.

The chain recombines TRBV5-6 with TRBJ2-5; checking the TCRdb D call of TRBD1 is not possible without DNA. This CDR3 has 16 residues. Germline V lookup: CDR1 SGHDT, CDR2 YYEEEE. CDR3 sequence: CASSPRRTGAGETQYF.

V usage is TRBV7-9 and J usage is TRBJ2-7; as DNA is missing, the TRBD1 call by TCRdb cannot be tested. The CDR3 is made up of 16 amino acids. CDR1 is SEHNR and CDR2 is FQNEAQ in the germline V gene (reference sequence). CDR3 sequence: CASSSATGPSSYEQYF.

The chain recombines TRBV7-9 with TRBJ2-2. The germline CDR1 and CDR2 sequences are SEHNR and FQNEAQ (reference sequence). This CDR3 spans 14 amino acids. CDR3 loop: CARRQKENTGELFF.

The V and J genes are TRBV5-1 and TRBJ2-2; TCRdb lists TRBD1, though no DNA is available to test this call. CDR1 is SGHRS, CDR2 YFSETQ, per germline. The CDR3 has 15 residues. The CDR3 is CASSLEGRATGELFF.

V is TRBV7-2 and J is TRBJ1-6; TCRdb lists TRBD1, though no DNA is available to test this call. CDR1 is SGHTA and CDR2 is FQGNSA in the germline V gene. The CDR3 spans 16 residues. The chain's CDR3 is CASSFDRVRNNSPLHF.

The chain employs TRBV7-2 and TRBJ1-5; TCRdb designates TRBD1, a call that cannot be tested without DNA. This CDR3 comprises 13 residues. Germline values: CDR1 SGHTA, CDR2 FQGNSA. CDR3 in amino acids: CASSLAGEGSQHF.

The gene calls are TRBV5-1 and TRBJ2-5; TCRdb's D call, TRBD1, is unchecked because there is no DNA. Germline V gene lookup returns CDR1 SGHRS and CDR2 YFSETQ. The CDR3 consists of 13 residues. CDR3 protein: CASRPTGVETQYF.

The chain is built from TRBV29-1 and TRBJ2-1; TCRdb's D call, TRBD2, is unchecked because there is no DNA. The CDR3 runs 15 residues. CDR1 and CDR2 from the germline V gene are SQVTM and ANQGSEA. The CDR3 reads CSVARTSGGNNEQFF.

This chain uses TRBV6-1 with TRBJ2-3; TCRdb calls TRBD1, which cannot be checked without DNA. The CDR3 runs to 14 residues. In germline, CDR1 is MNHNS, CDR2 SASEGT. The CDR3 here is CATGRGSSTDTQYF.

CDR3 residues: CAWSVLGGRQPQHF. The chain has TRBV30 and TRBJ1-5. The CDR3 sequence is 14 residues long. Germline V gene data show CDR1 as GTSNPN and CDR2 as SVGIG (reference sequence).

The rearrangement joins TRBV7-9 to TRBJ2-3; without DNA, the TCRdb call of TRBD2 cannot be checked. The CDR3 consists of 15 residues. Germline assignment: CDR1 SEHNR and CDR2 FQNEAQ (reference sequence). The CDR3 here is CASSWYQAGTDTQYF.

V gene TRBV20-1 combines with J gene TRBJ2-5; TCRdb designates TRBD2, a call that cannot be tested without DNA. Looked up from germline, CDR1 is DFQATT and CDR2 is SNEGSKA (reference sequence). This CDR3 has 11 amino acids. This CDR3 is CSAPRGETQYF.

The genes are TRBV5-1 and TRBJ2-1; checking the TCRdb D call of TRBD2 is not possible without DNA. The CDR3 consists of 15 residues. Germline CDR1 reads SGHRS; CDR2 reads YFSETQ. The chain's CDR3 is CASSPLLGDRNEQFF.

The chain is built from TRBV29-1 and TRBJ2-7; TCRdb outputs TRBD1, but without DNA this stays unchecked. Germline CDR1 and CDR2: SQVTM and ANQGSEA. This CDR3 contains 12 residues. The CDR3 sequence is CSVAPQGNEQYF.

The V and J genes are TRBV24-1 and TRBJ2-5; TCRdb calls TRBD1, which cannot be checked without DNA. Germline CDR1 KGHDR, CDR2 SFDVKD. The CDR3 loop spans 16 amino acids. CDR3 protein: CATRAGQGGSGETQYF.

CDR3 sequence: CATGVFPSETQYF. The chain combines TRBV12-3 or TRBV12-4 with TRBJ2-5; TCRdb names TRBD1, which stays unverified in the absence of DNA. This CDR3 spans 13 amino acids.

The V gene is TRBV10-3, the J gene TRBJ2-1; the TCRdb D gene call, TRBD2, has no DNA to confirm it. The CDR3 runs 14 residues. Germline V gene data show CDR1 as ENHRY and CDR2 as SYGVKD. The CDR3 sequence is CAIRQTSGDNEQFF.

The CDR3 reads CASRTTGRNEQFF. The genes are TRBV5-8 and TRBJ2-1; TCRdb selects TRBD1, and the lack of DNA leaves this call unchecked. Per the germline V gene, CDR1 is SGHTS and CDR2 is YDEGEE. The CDR3 has 13 residues. Looking up the rest from reference TRBV5-8 and TRBJ2-1 gives the full variable domain: EAGVTQSPTHLIKTRGQQATLRCSPISGHTSVYWYQQALGLGLQFLLWYDEGEERNRGNFPPRFSGRQFPNYSSELNVNALELEDSALYLCASRTTGRNEQFFGPGTRLTVL.

The V and J genes are TRBV10-3 and TRBJ1-5. Germline CDR1 reads ENHRY; CDR2 reads SYGVKD. The CDR3 consists of 14 residues. CDR3: CAISEREHNQPQHF.

The genes are TRBV2 and TRBJ2-7; TCRdb gives TRBD1 as the D gene, but with no DNA this cannot be confirmed. The CDR3 totals 13 residues. CDR1 is SNHLY and CDR2 is FYNNEI in the germline V gene. The chain's CDR3 is CASRGDRGYEQYF. The variable domain in full, with the rest retrieved from reference TRBV2 and TRBJ2-7, is EPEVTQTPSHQVTQMGQEVILRCVPISNHLYFYWYRQILGQKVEFLVSFYNNEISEKSEIFDDQFSVERPDGSNFTLKIRSTKLEDSAMYFCASRGDRGYEQYFGPGTRLTVT.